This is a list of T cell receptor beta chains from one sample in a study of blood T cell repertoires in COVID-19. Using immunoSEQ multiplex PCR, the repertoire was profiled, and TCRdb retains in-frame clones only, with some absent. Of 350,000 to 400,000 clones in the sample, 80% to 90% were seen once. Sequencing was performed on peripheral blood. These receptors were taken from a woman in her twenties or thirties with COVID-19, enrolled during active disease. Both conserved end residues are part of each CDR3. Each record gives: V gene, J gene, clone size, D gene, CDR3 DNA, CDR3 protein. D genes are given only for firm matches. Only some rows state a clone size, as once, few, many or a class for expanded clones.

>TRBV27|TRBJ2-2|once|.
TGTGCCAGCAGTTTATTAGCCGGGACTTGGGGGGGGGAGCTGTTTTTT
CASSLLAGTWGGELFF
>TRBV12-3/TRBV12-4|TRBJ2-3|.|.
TGTGCCAGCAGTTTTGGGCAGCCAGATACGCAGTATTTT
CASSFGQPDTQYF
>TRBV27|TRBJ1-4|.|.
TGTGCCAGCAGTTCCGGACACAATAATGAAAAACTGTTTTTT
CASSSGHNNEKLFF
>TRBV15|TRBJ1-1|.|.
TGTGCCACCAGCAGAGTCATTAGTCGAGGAGGGGCTGAAGCTTTCTTT
CATSRVISRGGAEAFF
>TRBV6-5|TRBJ2-3|.|TRBD2
TGTGCCAGCAGGATCACGGCGGGAGTTGCAGATACGCAGTATTTT
CASRITAGVADTQYF
>TRBV24-1|TRBJ2-1|.|TRBD1
TGTGCCACCAGAGAACAGGGGGCCCCCAATGAGCAGTTCTTC
CATREQGAPNEQFF
>TRBV13|TRBJ1-3|.|.
TGTGCCAGCAGCCGCTGGGAGGGCAGCTCTGGAAACACCATATATTTT
CASSRWEGSSGNTIYF
>TRBV6-5|TRBJ2-7|few|TRBD1
TGTGCCAGCAGTAGAGGGGGCGACGAGCAGTACTTC
CASSRGGDEQYF
>TRBV29-1|TRBJ2-3|.|TRBD1
TGCAGCGTTGACGGACAGGGGGCAACAGATACGCAGTATTTT
CSVDGQGATDTQYF
>TRBV19|TRBJ2-3|.|TRBD2
TGTGCCAGTAGACCCTACGGGGGGTCGGGAGATACGCAGTATTTT
CASRPYGGSGDTQYF